The sequence of this TCR beta chain was determined in a study of early T cells in non-severe SARS-CoV-2 infection. Whole-study context: Chains were unpaired, as sequencing was done on bulk RNA from unsorted whole blood.

Attached unique molecular identifiers marked individual cDNA molecules. One entry per CDR3 protein, called by TCRdb with MiXCR from the 5' RACE reads. The sample holds tens of thousands of distinct CDR3 sequences, 12% to 15% seen once. The sequence was obtained from an adult who was a healthcare worker with PCR-confirmed SARS-CoV-2 infection or an uninfected control (not recorded which). The sequenced sample consisted of whole blood.

CDR3 sequence reads: CASSLRQGGGELFF. CDR3 nucleotides: TGCGCCAGCAGCTTACGACAGGGTGGCGGGGAGCTGTTTTTT. J is TRBJ2-2 and V is TRBV5-1; TRBD1 matches at 7 bases. The V gene's germline CDR1 is SGHRS and CDR2 YFSETQ. With V trimmed by 2 bases and J by 7 bases, 5 bases remained unmatched. There are 14 residues in the CDR3. Using reference TRBV5-1 and TRBJ2-2 for the parts outside the CDR3, the full variable domain is KAGVTQTPRYLIKTRGQQVTLSCSPISGHRSVSWYQQTPGQGLQFLFEYFSETQRNKGNFPGRFSGRQFSNSRSEMNVSTLELGDSALYLCASSLRQGGGELFFGEGSRLTVL.